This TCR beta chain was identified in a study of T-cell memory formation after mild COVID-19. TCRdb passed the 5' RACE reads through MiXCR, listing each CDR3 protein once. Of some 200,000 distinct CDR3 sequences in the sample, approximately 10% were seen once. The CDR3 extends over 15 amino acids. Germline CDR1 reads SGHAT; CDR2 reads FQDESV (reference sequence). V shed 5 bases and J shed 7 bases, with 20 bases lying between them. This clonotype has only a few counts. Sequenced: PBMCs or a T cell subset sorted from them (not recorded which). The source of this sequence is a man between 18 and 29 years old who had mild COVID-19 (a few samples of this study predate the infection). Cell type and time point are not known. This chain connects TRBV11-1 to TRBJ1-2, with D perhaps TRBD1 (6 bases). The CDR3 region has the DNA TGTGCCAGCAGCACCATACAGGGAAGCGGTCCTGGCTACACCTTC. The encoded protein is CASSTIQGSGPGYTF.